This TCR beta chain is from a study of T cells in Graves' hyperthyroidism and ophthalmopathy. Findings of the study overall: In validation, the model predicted ophthalmopathy. These predictions came a median roughly 6.5 months before onset. Ophthalmopathy could be told apart from stable hyperthyroidism with a 13 V-J model.

The CDR3 consists of 14 residues. Between the trimmed V and J ends, which lost 9 bases and 4 bases, there was a span of 16 bases. Germline V lookup: CDR1 SEHNR, CDR2 FQNEAQ (reference sequence). The source material, RNA transcripts, was used to amplify TCR beta CDR3 regions. The HTBI primer set was used in a first-round RT-PCR of the TCR CDR3. TCRdb reprocessed the multiplex PCR reads with MiXCR, giving one entry per CDR3 protein. Among hundreds of thousands of distinct CDR3 sequences, approximately 15% were seen once, and the ten largest hold roughly 35%. Reasons for excluding patients were uncontrolled infection, other autoimmune disease, pregnancy or lactation. This clonotype has at least ten counts. Its target is unknown.

The chain has TRBV7-9 and TRBJ2-1; D might be TRBD1 (5 bases). The clonotype originates from a woman aged 40 to 49 with Graves' ophthalmopathy. The specimen sequenced was blood. The CDR3 loop reads CASNPGYGYNEQFF. For the CDR3, the DNA is TGTGCCAGTAATCCAGGGTATGGGTACAATGAGCAGTTCTTC.